Included here is one T cell receptor (beta chain) sequence, with context. Its antigen is still unknown. Researchers grouped second doses given at about 4 or about 12 weeks into one pool. The assay was immunoSEQ multiplex PCR, and TCRdb's table has in-frame clones only and misses some. Among 90,000 to 150,000 clones, about nine tenths were seen once, and the ten largest hold under 3%. These data originate in a study of T cell responses to AZD1222 COVID-19 vaccine. Germline V gene lookup returns CDR1 GTSNPN and CDR2 SVGIG (reference sequence). This CDR3 comprises 15 residues. The V and J ends lost 0 bases and 3 bases, in that order; junction bases with no gene match: 5. Findings and limits, study-wide: In a largely white British group with more females than males, clonal diversity was possibly underestimated.

The sequence came from an adult who received the AZD1222 COVID-19 vaccine. V usage is TRBV30 and J usage is TRBJ2-3, with TRBD1 matching 8 bases. This specimen was peripheral blood, taken 28 days after the second AZD1222 dose. DNA for the CDR3: TGTGCCTGGAGTGTACTTAGGACAGGGACAGATACGCAGTATTTT. Its protein is CAWSVLRTGTDTQYF.